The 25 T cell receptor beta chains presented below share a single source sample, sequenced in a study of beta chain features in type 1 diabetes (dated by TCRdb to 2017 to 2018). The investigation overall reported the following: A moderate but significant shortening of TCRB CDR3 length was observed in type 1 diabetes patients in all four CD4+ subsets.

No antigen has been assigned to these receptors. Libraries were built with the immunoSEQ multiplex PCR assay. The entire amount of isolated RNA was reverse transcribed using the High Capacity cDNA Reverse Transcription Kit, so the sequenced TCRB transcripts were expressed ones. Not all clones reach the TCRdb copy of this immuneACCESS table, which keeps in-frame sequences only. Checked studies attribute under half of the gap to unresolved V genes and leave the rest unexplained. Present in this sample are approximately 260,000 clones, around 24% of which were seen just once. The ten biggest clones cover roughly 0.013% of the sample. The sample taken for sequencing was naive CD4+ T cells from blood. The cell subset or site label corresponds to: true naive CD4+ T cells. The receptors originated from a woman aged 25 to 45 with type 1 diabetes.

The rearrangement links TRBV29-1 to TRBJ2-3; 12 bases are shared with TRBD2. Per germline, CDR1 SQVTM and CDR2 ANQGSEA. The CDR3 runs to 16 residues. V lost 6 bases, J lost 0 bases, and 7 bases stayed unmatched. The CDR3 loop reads CSVSGTSGLSTDTQYF. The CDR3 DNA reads TGCAGCGTCTCCGGGACTAGCGGGCTTAGCACAGATACGCAGTATTTT.

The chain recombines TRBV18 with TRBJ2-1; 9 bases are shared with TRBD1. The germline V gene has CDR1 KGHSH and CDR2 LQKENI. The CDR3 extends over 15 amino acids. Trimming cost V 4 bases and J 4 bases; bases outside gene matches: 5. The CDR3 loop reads CASSRGDRVYNEQFF. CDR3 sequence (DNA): TGTGCCAGCTCACGGGGGGACAGGGTGTACAATGAGCAGTTCTTC.

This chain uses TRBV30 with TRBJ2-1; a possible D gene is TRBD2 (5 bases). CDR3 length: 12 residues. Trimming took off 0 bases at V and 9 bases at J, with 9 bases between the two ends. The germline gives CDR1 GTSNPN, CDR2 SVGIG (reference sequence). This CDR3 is CAWSVSLVEQFF. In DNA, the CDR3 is TGTGCCTGGAGTGTCTCACTAGTTGAGCAGTTCTTC. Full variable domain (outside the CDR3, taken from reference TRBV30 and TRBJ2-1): SQTIHQWPATLVQPVGSPLSLECTVEGTSNPNLYWYRQAAGRGLQLLFYSVGIGQISSEVPQNLSASRPQDRQFILSSKKLLLSDSGFYLCAWSVSLVEQFFGPGTRLTVL.

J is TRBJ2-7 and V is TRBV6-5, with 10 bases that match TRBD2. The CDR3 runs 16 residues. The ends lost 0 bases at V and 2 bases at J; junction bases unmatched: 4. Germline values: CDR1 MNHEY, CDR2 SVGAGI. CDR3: CASSYSSLAGAYEQYF. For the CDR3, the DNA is TGTGCCAGCAGTTACTCGAGTCTAGCGGGAGCCTACGAGCAGTACTTC.

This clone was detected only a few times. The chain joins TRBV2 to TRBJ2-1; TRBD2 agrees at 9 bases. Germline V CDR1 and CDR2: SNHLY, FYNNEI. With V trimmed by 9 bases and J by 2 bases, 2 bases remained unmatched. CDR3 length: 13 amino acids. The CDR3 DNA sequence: TGTGCCAGTTCTAGCGGGACCTACAATGAGCAGTTCTTC. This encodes CASSSGTYNEQFF. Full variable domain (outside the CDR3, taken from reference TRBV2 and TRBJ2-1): EPEVTQTPSHQVTQMGQEVILRCVPISNHLYFYWYRQILGQKVEFLVSFYNNEISEKSEIFDDQFSVERPDGSNFTLKIRSTKLEDSAMYFCASSSGTYNEQFFGPGTRLTVL.

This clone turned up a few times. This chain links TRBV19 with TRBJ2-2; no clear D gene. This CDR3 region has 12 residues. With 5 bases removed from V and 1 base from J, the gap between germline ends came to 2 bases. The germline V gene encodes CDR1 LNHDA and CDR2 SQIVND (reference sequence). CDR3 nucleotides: TGTGCCAGTAGTCAGAACACCGGGGAGCTGTTTTTT. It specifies CASSQNTGELFF.

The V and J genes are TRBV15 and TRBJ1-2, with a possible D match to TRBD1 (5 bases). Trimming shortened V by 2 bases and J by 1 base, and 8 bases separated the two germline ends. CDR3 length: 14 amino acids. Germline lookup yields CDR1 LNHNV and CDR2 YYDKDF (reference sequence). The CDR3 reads CATSRQGINYGYTF. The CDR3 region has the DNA TGTGCCACCAGCAGACAGGGTATTAACTATGGCTACACCTTC.

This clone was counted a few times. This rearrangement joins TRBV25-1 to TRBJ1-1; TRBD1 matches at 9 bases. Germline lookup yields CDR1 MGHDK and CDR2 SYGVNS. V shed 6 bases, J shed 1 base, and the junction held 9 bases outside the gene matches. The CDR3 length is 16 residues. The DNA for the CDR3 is TGTGCCAGCAGGCAAACTCCGGGACAGGGGAACACTGAAGCTTTCTTT. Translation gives CASRQTPGQGNTEAFF.

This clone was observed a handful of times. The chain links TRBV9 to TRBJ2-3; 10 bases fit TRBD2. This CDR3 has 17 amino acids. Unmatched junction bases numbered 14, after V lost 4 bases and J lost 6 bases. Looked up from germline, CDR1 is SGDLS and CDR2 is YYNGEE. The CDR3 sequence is CASSSRGSGGPRDTQYF. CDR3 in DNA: TGTGCCAGCAGCTCCCGTGGTAGCGGGGGGCCACGGGATACGCAGTATTTT.

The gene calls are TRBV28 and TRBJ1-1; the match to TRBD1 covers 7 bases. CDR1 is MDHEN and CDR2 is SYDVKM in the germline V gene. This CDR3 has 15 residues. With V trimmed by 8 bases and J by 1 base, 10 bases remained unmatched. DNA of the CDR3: TGTGCCAGCGAAACAGGGGCCGTAGGGAACACTGAAGCTTTCTTT. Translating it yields CASETGAVGNTEAFF.

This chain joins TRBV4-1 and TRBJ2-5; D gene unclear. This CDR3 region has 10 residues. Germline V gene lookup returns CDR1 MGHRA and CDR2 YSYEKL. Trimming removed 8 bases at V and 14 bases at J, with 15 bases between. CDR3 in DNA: TGCGCCAGCCAAACGCCTAGAGAATACTTC. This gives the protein CASQTPREYF.

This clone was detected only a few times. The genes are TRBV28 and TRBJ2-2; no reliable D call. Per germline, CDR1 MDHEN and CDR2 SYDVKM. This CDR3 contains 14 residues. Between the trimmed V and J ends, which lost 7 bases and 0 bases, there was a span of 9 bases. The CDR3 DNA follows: TGTGCCAGCATCGAGCGACCGAACACCGGGGAGCTGTTTTTT. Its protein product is CASIERPNTGELFF.

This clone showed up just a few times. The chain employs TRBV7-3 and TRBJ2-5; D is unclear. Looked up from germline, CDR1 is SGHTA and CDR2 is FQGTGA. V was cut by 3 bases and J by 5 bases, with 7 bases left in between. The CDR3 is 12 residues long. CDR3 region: CASSFSLETQYF. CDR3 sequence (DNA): TGTGCCAGCAGCTTTAGCTTGGAGACCCAGTACTTC.

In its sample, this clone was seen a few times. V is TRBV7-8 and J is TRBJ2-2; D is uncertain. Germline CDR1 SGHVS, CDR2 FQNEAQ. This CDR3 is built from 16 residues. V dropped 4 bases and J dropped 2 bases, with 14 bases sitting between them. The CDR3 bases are TGTGCCAGCAGCTCCAGCTTACAGACCAACACCGGGGAGCTGTTTTTT. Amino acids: CASSSSLQTNTGELFF.

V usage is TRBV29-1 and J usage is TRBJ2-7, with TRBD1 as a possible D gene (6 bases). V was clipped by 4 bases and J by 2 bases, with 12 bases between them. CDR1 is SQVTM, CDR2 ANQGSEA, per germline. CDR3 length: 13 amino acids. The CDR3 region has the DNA TGCAGCGTTGTGATACAGGGACCCTACGAGCAGTACTTC. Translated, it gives CSVVIQGPYEQYF.

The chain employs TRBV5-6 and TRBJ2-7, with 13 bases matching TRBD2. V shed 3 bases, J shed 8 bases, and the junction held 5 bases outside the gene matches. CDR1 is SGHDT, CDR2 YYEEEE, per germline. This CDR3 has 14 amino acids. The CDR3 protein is CASSSGLAGTKQYF. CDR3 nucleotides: TGTGCCAGCAGCTCGGGACTAGCGGGAACTAAGCAGTACTTC. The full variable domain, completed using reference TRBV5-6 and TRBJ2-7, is DAGVTQSPTHLIKTRGQQVTLRCSPKSGHDTVSWYQQALGQGPQFIFQYYEEEERQRGNFPDRFSGHQFPNYSSELNVNALLLGDSALYLCASSSGLAGTKQYFGPGTRLTVT.

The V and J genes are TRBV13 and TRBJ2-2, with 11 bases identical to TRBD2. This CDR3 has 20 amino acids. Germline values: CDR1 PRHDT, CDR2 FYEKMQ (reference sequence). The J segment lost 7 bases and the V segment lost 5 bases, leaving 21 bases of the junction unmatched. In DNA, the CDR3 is TGTGCCAGCAGCGAGCTTTACCCAACACCGGGACTAGCGGAAATCGGGGAGCTGTTTTTT. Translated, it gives CASSELYPTPGLAEIGELFF.

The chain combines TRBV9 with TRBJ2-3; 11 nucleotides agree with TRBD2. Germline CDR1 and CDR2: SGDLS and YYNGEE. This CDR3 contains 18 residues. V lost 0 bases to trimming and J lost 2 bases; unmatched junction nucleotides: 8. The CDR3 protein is CASSVATGGLAATDTQYF. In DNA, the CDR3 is TGTGCCAGCAGCGTAGCTACGGGGGGACTAGCGGCCACAGATACGCAGTATTTT.

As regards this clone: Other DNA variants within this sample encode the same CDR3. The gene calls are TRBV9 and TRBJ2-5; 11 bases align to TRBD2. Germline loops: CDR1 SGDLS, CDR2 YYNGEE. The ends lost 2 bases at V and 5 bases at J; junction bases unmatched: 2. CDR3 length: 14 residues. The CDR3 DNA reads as TGTGCCAGCAGCGTGGGACTAGCGGAGGAGACCCAGTACTTC. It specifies CASSVGLAEETQYF.

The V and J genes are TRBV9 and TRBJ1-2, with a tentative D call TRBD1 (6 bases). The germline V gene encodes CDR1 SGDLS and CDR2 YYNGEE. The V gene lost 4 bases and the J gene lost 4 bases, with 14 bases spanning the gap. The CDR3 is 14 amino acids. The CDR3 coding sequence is TGTGCCAGCAGCTCCAGGGGATTTGCCTATGGCTACACCTTC. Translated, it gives CASSSRGFAYGYTF.

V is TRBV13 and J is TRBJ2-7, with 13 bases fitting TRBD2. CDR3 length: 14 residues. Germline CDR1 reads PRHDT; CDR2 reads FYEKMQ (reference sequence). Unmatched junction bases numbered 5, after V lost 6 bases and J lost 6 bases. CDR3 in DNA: TGTGCCAGCAGTTGGGGACTAGCGGGAAGCGAGCAGTACTTC. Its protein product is CASSWGLAGSEQYF. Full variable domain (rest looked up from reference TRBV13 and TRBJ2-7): AAGVIQSPRHLIKEKRETATLKCYPIPRHDTVYWYQQGPGQDPQFLISFYEKMQSDKGSIPDRFSAQQFSDYHSELNMSSLELGDSALYFCASSWGLAGSEQYFGPGTRLTVT.

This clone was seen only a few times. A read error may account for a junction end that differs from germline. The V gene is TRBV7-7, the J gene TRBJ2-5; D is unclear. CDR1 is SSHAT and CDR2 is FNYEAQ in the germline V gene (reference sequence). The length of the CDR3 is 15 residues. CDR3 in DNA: TGTGCTAGCAGCTTAGCATACCTTACTGGAGAGACCCAGTACTTC. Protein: CASSLAYLTGETQYF.

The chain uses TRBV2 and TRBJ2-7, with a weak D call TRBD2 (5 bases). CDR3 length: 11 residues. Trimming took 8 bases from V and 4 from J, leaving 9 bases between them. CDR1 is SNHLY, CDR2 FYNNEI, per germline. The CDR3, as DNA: TGTGCCAGCGAAAGGGAGTACGAGCAGTACTTC. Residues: CASEREYEQYF.

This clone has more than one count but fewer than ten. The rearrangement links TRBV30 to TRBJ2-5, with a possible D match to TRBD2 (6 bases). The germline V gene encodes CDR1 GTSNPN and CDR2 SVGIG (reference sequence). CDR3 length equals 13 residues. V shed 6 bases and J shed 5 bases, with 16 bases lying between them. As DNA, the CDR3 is TGTGCCTGTGACGAGGGACTGGGCGAGACCCAGTACTTC. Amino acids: CACDEGLGETQYF.

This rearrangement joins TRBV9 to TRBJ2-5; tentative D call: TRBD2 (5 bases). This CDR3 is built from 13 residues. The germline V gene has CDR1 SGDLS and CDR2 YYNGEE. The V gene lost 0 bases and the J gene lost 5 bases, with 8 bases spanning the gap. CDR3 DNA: TGTGCCAGCAGCGTAGATCAGCGGGAGACCCAGTACTTC. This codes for CASSVDQRETQYF. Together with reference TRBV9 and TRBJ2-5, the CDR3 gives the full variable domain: DSGVTQTPKHLITATGQRVTLRCSPRSGDLSVYWYQQSLDQGLQFLIQYYNGEERAKGNILERFSAQQFPDLHSELNLSSLELGDSALYFCASSVDQRETQYFGPGTRLLVL.